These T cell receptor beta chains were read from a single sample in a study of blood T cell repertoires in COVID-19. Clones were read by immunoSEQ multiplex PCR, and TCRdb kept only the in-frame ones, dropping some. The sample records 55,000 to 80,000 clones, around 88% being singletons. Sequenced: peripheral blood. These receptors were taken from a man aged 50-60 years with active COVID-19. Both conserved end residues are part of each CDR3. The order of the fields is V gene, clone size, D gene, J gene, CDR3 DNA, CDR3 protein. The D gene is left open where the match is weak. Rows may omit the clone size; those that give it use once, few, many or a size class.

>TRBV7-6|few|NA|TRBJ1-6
TGTGCCAGCAGCTTGGGAGGGTCAAATTCACCCCTCCACTTT
CASSLGGSNSPLHF
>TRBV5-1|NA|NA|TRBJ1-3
TGCGCCAGCAGCCAGGGGAGACAGGGAAACACCATATATTTT
CASSQGRQGNTIYF
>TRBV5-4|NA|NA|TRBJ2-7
TGTGCCAGCAGCTTGGGACGCGGACAGAAGCGATACGAGCAGTACTTC
CASSLGRGQKRYEQYF
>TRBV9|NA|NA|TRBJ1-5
TGTGCCAGCAGCGTAGGAGAGGAGGGTGGACCCCAGCATTTT
CASSVGEEGGPQHF
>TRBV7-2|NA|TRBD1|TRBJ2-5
TGTGCCAGCAGCACCCCGACAGGGTCGGAGACCCAGTACTTC
CASSTPTGSETQYF
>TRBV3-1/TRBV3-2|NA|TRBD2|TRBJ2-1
TGTGCCAGCAGCAGCCAGCGGGAGACCTACAATGAGCAGTTCTTC
CASSSQRETYNEQFF
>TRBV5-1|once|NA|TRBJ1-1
TGCGCCAGCAGCTTGGGGAGGGGTATGGAAAACACTGAAGCTTTCTTT
CASSLGRGMENTEAFF
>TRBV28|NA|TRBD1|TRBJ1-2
TGTGCCAGCAGTCAGACAGGGCGTTATAACTATGGCTACACCTTC
CASSQTGRYNYGYTF
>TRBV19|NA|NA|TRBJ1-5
TGTGCCAGTAGTAGGGCAGATGGGCAGCCCCAGCATTTT
CASSRADGQPQHF
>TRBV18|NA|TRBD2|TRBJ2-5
TGTGCCAGCTCACCACTAGCGGGAGGAAACCAAGAGACCCAGTACTTC
CASSPLAGGNQETQYF
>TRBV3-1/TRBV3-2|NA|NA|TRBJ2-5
TGTGCCAGCGGCGGGATCCAAGAGACCCAGTACTTC
CASGGIQETQYF
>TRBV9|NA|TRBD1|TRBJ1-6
TGTGCCAGCAGCGTAGAGCCGAGGGGGGACAGGGGTTCACCCCTCCACTTT
CASSVEPRGDRGSPLHF
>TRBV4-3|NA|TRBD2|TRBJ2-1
TGCGCCAGCAGCCTCCAAGCGGGGGGCTCCTACAATGAGCAGTTCTTC
CASSLQAGGSYNEQFF
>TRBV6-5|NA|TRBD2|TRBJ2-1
TGTGCCAGCAGTTACGGGACTAGCGTTAACAATGAGCAGTTCTTC
CASSYGTSVNNEQFF
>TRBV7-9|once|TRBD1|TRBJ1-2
TGTGCCAGCAGCCGACAGGGGGCGGACTATGGCTACACCTTC
CASSRQGADYGYTF
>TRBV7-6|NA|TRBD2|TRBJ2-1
TGTGCCAGCAGCCGCGATGGGGCGGGGGGTGACAATGAGCAGTTCTTC
CASSRDGAGGDNEQFF
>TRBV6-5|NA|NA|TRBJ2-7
TGTGCCAGCAGTTACAATCGGGTCTCCTACGAGCAGTACTTC
CASSYNRVSYEQYF
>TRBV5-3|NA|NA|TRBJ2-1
TGTGCCAGAAGCTCGCCTGTTGACTCCTTCTCCTACAATGAGCAGTTCTTC
CARSSPVDSFSYNEQFF
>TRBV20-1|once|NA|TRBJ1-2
TGCAGTGCTAGTAAAAGGCAGGGTGGTAATGGCTACACCTTC
CSASKRQGGNGYTF
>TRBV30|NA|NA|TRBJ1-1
TGTGCCTGGAGCCGTACGGAGGGAAAAGCTGAAGCTTTCTTT
CAWSRTEGKAEAFF
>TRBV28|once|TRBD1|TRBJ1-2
TGTGCCAGCGGCAGTGACAGGGGAGAGGATGGCTACACCTTC
CASGSDRGEDGYTF
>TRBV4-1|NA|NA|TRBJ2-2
TGCGCCAGCAGACCAGGGGCCAACACCGGGGAGCTGTTTTTT
CASRPGANTGELFF
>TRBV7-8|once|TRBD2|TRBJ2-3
TGTGCCAGCAGCCCTCCGACTAGCGGGGGGCGCACAGATACGCAGTATTTT
CASSPPTSGGRTDTQYF
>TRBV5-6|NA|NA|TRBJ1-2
TGTGCCAGCAGCTTTGGGCTACGGGATAACTATGGCTACACCTTC
CASSFGLRDNYGYTF
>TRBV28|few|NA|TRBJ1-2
TGTGCCAGCAGTTTATGGCAGGCTTCATCCGGCGAGGGCTACACCTTC
CASSLWQASSGEGYTF
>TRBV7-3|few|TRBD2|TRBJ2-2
TGTGCCAGCAGCCCAGAGTCCACTAGCGGAGGGGAGCTGTTTTTT
CASSPESTSGGELFF
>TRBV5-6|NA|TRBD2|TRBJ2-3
TGTGCCAGCAGCCCGGGGGGTGGTAGCACAGATACGCAGTATTTT
CASSPGGGSTDTQYF
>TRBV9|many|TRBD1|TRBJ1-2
TGTGCCAGCAGCTCTCAGGACAGGGGCTCCTATGGCTACACCTTC
CASSSQDRGSYGYTF
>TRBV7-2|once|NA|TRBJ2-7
TGTGCCAGCAGCACCCCGGACAGCTCCTACGAGCAGTACTTC
CASSTPDSSYEQYF
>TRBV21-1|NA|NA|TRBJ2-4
TGTGCCAGCAGCACGCTAGCGGGAGGGCCAGAAAACATTCAGTACTTC
CASSTLAGGPENIQYF
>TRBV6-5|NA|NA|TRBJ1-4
TGTGCCAGCAGTTACGGGGCTCCTGCAACTAATGAAAAACTGTTTTTT
CASSYGAPATNEKLFF
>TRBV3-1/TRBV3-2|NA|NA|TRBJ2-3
TGTGCCAGCAGCCCCGACAGGTTTTCAGATACGCAGTATTTT
CASSPDRFSDTQYF
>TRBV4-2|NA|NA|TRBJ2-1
TGTGCCAGCAGCCAAGCGGGAGCCAACTACAATGAGCAGTTCTTC
CASSQAGANYNEQFF
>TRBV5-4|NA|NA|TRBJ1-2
TGTGCCAGCAGCTTAGTCGGACAGAACCTCTATGGCTACACCTTC
CASSLVGQNLYGYTF
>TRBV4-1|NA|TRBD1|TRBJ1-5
TGCGCCAGCAGCCACCCGATAGGGGGCAGGCGCAATCAGCCCCAGCATTTT
CASSHPIGGRRNQPQHF
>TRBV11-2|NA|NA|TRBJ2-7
TGTGCCAGCAGCTTAGAGGGGACTGGGATCTACGAGCAGTACTTC
CASSLEGTGIYEQYF
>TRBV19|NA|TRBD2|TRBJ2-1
TGTGCCAGTAGTATGAGTCGACTAGCGGGAGCCTACAATGAGCAGTTCTTC
CASSMSRLAGAYNEQFF
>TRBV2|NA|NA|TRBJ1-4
TGTGCCAGCAAACTGCTCGAACGGGGGGAACTGTTTTTT
CASKLLERGELFF
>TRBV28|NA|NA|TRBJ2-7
TGTGCCAGCAGTCAAAATTACGAGCAGTACTTC
CASSQNYEQYF
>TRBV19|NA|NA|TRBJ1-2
TGTGCCAGTAGTATAAGGACAAATTACTATGGCTACACCTTC
CASSIRTNYYGYTF
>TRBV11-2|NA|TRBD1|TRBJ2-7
TGTGCCAGCAGCCTAACGGAGACAGGGGGCTACGAGCAGTACTTC
CASSLTETGGYEQYF
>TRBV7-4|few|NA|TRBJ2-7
TGTGCCAGCAGCTGGGGGGGCTGCGAGCAGTACTTC
CASSWGGCEQYF
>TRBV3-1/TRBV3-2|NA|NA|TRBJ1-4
TGTGCCAGCAGCCAAGCAAGGGGAGGGGAAAAACTGTTTTTT
CASSQARGGEKLFF
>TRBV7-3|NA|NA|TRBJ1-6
TGTGCCAGCAGCTTAACCGGAGGGGTTTCACCCCTCCACTTT
CASSLTGGVSPLHF
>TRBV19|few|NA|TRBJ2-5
TGTGCCAGTAGCGAAGAAGCGAGAGGGACCCAGTACTTC
CASSEEARGTQYF
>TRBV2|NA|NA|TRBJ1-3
TGTGCCAGCAGTGGGGTGAGGTTCTCTGGAAACACCATATATTTT
CASSGVRFSGNTIYF
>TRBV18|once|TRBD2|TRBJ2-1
TGTGCCAGCTCACCACCGGGGGGAGGGAACAATGAGCAGTTCTTC
CASSPPGGGNNEQFF
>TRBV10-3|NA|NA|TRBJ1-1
TGTGCCATCAGTGAACGGGGGAACACTGAAGCTTTCTTT
CAISERGNTEAFF
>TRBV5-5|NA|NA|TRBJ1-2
TGTGCCAGCAGCTTGTTGGGCATTGGCTACACCTTC
CASSLLGIGYTF
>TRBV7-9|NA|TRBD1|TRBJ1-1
TGTGCCAGCAGCTTAGGAGGGACAGGGGACAACACTGAAGCTTTCTTT
CASSLGGTGDNTEAFF
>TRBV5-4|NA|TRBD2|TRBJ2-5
TGTGCCAGCAGCCCGGCGGGGGGGTCCGATCTAGAGACCCAGTACTTC
CASSPAGGSDLETQYF
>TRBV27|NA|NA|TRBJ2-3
TGTGCCAGCAGTCCGAACATTGGGGCCAGTGGGAAAGGCACAGATACGCAGTATTTT
CASSPNIGASGKGTDTQYF
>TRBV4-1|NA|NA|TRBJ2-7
TGCGCCAGCAGCCAACGGGATCAGGGGACCAGTCGTGGCTACGAGCAGTACTTC
CASSQRDQGTSRGYEQYF
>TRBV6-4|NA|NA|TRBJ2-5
TGTGCCAGCAGTGTAACGTGGCGGTCCCAAGAGACCCAGTACTTC
CASSVTWRSQETQYF
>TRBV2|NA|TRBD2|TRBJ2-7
TGTGCCAGCAGTCGCGGACTAGCGGGAGGGCGGCACGAGCAGTACTTC
CASSRGLAGGRHEQYF
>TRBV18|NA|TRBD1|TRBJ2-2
TGTGCCAGCTCTCCTATTCCAGGGGGCACCGGGGAGCTGTTTTTT
CASSPIPGGTGELFF
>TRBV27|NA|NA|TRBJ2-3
TGTGCCAGCACGACAGGCCTCCACACAGATACGCAGTATTTT
CASTTGLHTDTQYF
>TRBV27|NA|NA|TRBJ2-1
TGTGCCAGCAGTAGAGGAGGTGAGCAGTTCTTC
CASSRGGEQFF
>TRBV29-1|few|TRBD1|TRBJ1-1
TGCAGCGGAAAACAGGGGGGAAGCACTGAAGCTTTCTTT
CSGKQGGSTEAFF
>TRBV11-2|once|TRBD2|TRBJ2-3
TGTGCCAGCAGCTTAGTAGCGGGGGGCACAGATACGCAGTATTTT
CASSLVAGGTDTQYF